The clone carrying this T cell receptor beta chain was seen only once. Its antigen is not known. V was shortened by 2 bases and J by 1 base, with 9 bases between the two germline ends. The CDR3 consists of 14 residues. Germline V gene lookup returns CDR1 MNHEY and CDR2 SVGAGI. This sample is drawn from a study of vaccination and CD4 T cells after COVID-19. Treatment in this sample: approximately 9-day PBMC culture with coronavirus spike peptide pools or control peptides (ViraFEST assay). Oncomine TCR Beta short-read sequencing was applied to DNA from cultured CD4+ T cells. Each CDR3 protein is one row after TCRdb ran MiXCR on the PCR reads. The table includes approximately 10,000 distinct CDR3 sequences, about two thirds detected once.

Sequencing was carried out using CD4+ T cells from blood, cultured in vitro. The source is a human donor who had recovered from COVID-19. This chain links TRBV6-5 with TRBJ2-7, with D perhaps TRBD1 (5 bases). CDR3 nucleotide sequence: TGTGCCAGCAGTTACAGGGGCGAGTCCTACGAGCAGTACTTC. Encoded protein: CASSYRGESYEQYF.